The 32 T cell receptor beta chains below were found in one sample sequenced in a study of blood T cells in healthy people across ages. A sample-barcoded 5' primer and a J-beta primer mix were used in a second PCR of about 7 to 12 cycles. MiXCR, run by TCRdb on the 5' RACE reads, gives a single entry per CDR3 protein. The sample consists of approximately 2,000,000 distinct CDR3 sequences, roughly two fifths of them appearing once. Sequences were obtained from blood. All receptors come from a human donor in good health.

The chain combines TRBV28 with TRBJ1-4; D unresolved. Germline CDR1 MDHEN, CDR2 SYDVKM. The V end was cut by 6 bases, the J end by 7 bases, with 18 bases between. This CDR3 has 15 amino acids. The CDR3 here is CASSGQKGGTEKLFF. In DNA, the CDR3 is TGTGCCAGCAGCGGGCAGAAGGGCGGAACTGAAAAACTGTTTTTT. The full variable domain, with the rest looked up from reference TRBV28 and TRBJ1-4, is DVKVTQSSRYLVKRTGEKVFLECVQDMDHENMFWYRQDPGLGLRLIYFSYDVKMKEKGDIPEGYSVSREKKERFSLILESASTNQTSMYLCASSGQKGGTEKLFFGSGTQLSVL.

This chain joins TRBV20-1 and TRBJ2-3; 10 nucleotides align to TRBD2. Trimming at V came to 0 bases and at J to 6 bases, leaving 6 bases not matched to a gene. This CDR3 region has 15 residues. Germline V gene data show CDR1 as DFQATT and CDR2 as SNEGSKA (reference sequence). The CDR3 region is CSARDPQRGGDTQYF. The CDR3 coding sequence is TGCAGTGCTAGAGATCCTCAGCGGGGGGGCGATACGCAGTATTTT.

As DNA, the CDR3 is TGTGCCAGCAGCCCCTCAGGCGGGCGGGGGGGCACGTTGAATGAGCAGTTCTTC. Protein: CASSPSGGRGGTLNEQFF. The V gene is TRBV7-2, the J gene TRBJ2-1; 9 bases agree with TRBD2. The CDR3 has 18 amino acids. The germline CDR1 and CDR2 sequences are SGHTA and FQGNSA. The ends lost 5 bases at V and 7 bases at J; junction bases unmatched: 18.

The V and J genes are TRBV29-1 and TRBJ1-5; 8 nucleotides agree with TRBD1. The CDR3 totals 14 residues. V was clipped by 5 bases and J by 4 bases; unmatched bases: 7. Germline loops: CDR1 SQVTM, CDR2 ANQGSEA. The CDR3 region is CSVTQGGGNQPQHF. The CDR3 DNA is TGCAGCGTTACACAGGGGGGGGGAAATCAGCCCCAGCATTTT.

The chain recombines TRBV7-2 with TRBJ1-2; D gene unclear. The germline CDR1 and CDR2 sequences are SGHTA and FQGNSA. This CDR3 comprises 14 residues. Trimming left V 6 bases short and J 5 bases short, with 16 bases between. The CDR3 coding sequence is TGTGCCAGCAGAATAGGACGGGAACAGTATGGCTACACCTTC. The encoded protein is CASRIGREQYGYTF.

This clonotype was counted a few times. The junction differs from germline at one of its ends, possibly a read error. The chain recombines TRBV7-2 with TRBJ2-1; possible D gene TRBD1, 5 bases. Germline CDR1 is SGHTA and CDR2 is FQGNSA. CDR3 length: 15 amino acids. The CDR3 DNA follows: TGTGCCAGCACCTTAATTCCCAGGGCGATCAATGAGCAGTTCTTC. The encoded protein is CASTLIPRAINEQFF.

This clonotype was detected only a few times. The chain carries TRBV28 and TRBJ2-3, with D possibly being TRBD1 (6 bases). Trimming removed 7 bases at V and 6 bases at J, with 17 bases between. Germline assignment: CDR1 MDHEN and CDR2 SYDVKM. The CDR3 runs to 14 residues. CDR3 DNA: TGTGCCAGCATCAAACAGGGCCTCAGGGATACGCAGTATTTT. Its translation is CASIKQGLRDTQYF.

This clonotype was picked up a small number of times. CDR3 bases: TGTGCCAGCAGTCCGTTGTCCCCTAAGAATCTGTTCTTC. It yields the protein CASSPLSPKNLFF. This chain uses TRBV28 with TRBJ2-1; no reliable D call. Germline CDR1 is MDHEN and CDR2 is SYDVKM. V was pared by 5 bases and J by 15 bases, with 20 bases between. The CDR3 consists of 13 residues.

This chain links TRBV20-1 with TRBJ2-1, with 7 bases lining up with TRBD1. V shed 3 bases and J 9 bases; nucleotides not matched to a gene: 8. Germline values: CDR1 DFQATT, CDR2 SNEGSKA (reference sequence). This CDR3 contains 13 residues. This CDR3 reads CSARAPGDSEQFF. In DNA, the CDR3 is TGCAGTGCTAGGGCCCCCGGGGACAGTGAGCAGTTCTTC.

The gene calls are TRBV20-1 and TRBJ1-5; D ambiguous. V gave up 1 base and J gave up 1 base, with 8 bases separating them. This CDR3 has 14 amino acids. Germline V gives CDR1 DFQATT, CDR2 SNEGSKA (reference sequence). The CDR3 reads CSARALASNQPQHF. CDR3 coding DNA: TGCAGTGCTAGAGCTTTGGCAAGCAATCAGCCCCAGCATTTT.

This clonotype was counted only a few times. The CDR3 loop reads CASSLDRVPGELFF. As DNA, the CDR3 is TGCGCCAGCAGCTTGGACAGGGTACCCGGGGAGCTGTTTTTT. The chain recombines TRBV5-1 with TRBJ2-2, with D perhaps TRBD1 (6 bases). The germline CDR1 and CDR2 sequences are SGHRS and YFSETQ. Trimming stripped 0 bases from V and 6 bases from J, with 9 bases between. The length of the CDR3 is 14 residues.

The CDR3: CASSLIPGQGEQFF. The CDR3, as DNA: TGCGCCAGCAGCCTGATCCCTGGACAGGGTGAGCAGTTCTTC. The rearrangement joins TRBV5-1 to TRBJ2-1, with TRBD1 identical over 8 bases. The CDR3 sequence is 14 residues long. With V trimmed by 4 bases and J by 9 bases, 9 bases remained unmatched. The germline gives CDR1 SGHRS, CDR2 YFSETQ.

This clonotype was seen a few times. Here the CDR3 DNA reads TGCAGTGCAACCCAGACAGGGGCCCTCGGAGAGACCCAGTACTTC. As protein: CSATQTGALGETQYF. The chain uses TRBV20-1 and TRBJ2-5; 8 bases are shared with TRBD1. The germline CDR1 and CDR2 sequences are DFQATT and SNEGSKA (reference sequence). CDR3 length: 15 residues. After removal of 6 bases from V and 4 bases from J, the junction contained 13 bases not matched to a gene.

The chain carries TRBV18 and TRBJ1-1; no clear D. The germline CDR1 and CDR2 sequences are KGHSH and LQKENI. CDR3 length equals 16 residues. Between the trimmed V and J ends, which lost 0 bases and 3 bases, there was a span of 14 bases. This chain's CDR3 is CASSPPSLSADTEAFF. The CDR3 DNA sequence: TGTGCCAGCTCACCACCGAGTTTGTCCGCTGACACTGAAGCTTTCTTT.

Remarks on this clonotype: A much larger clone differs by one base, so this may be a read error. V and J are TRBV10-3 and TRBJ2-1; TRBD2 is a possible D gene (6 bases). The length of the CDR3 is 15 residues. V dropped 8 bases and J dropped 7 bases, with 21 bases sitting between them. CDR1 and CDR2 from the germline V gene are ENHRY and SYGVKD. CDR3 DNA: TGTGCCATCGGTGGACGAGCTCGGACTAAGAATGAGCAGTTCTTC. Translating gives CAIGGRARTKNEQFF.

This clonotype came up a few times. The chain carries TRBV4-3 and TRBJ1-2; TRBD1 agrees at 7 bases. V lost 1 base, J lost 7 bases, and 6 bases stayed unmatched. CDR1 is LGHNA, CDR2 YSLEER, per germline. The CDR3 is made up of 14 amino acids. The CDR3 DNA follows: TGCGCCAGCAGCCAAGTAGGAGGGGGCACTGGCTACACCTTC. Its translation is CASSQVGGGTGYTF.

The V call is TRBV7-3, the J call TRBJ2-2; D perhaps matches TRBD2 (6 bases). The V gene lost 5 bases and the J gene lost 6 bases, with 19 bases spanning the gap. The CDR3 contains 16 residues. Germline CDR1 reads SGHTA; CDR2 reads FQGTGA. CDR3 residues: CASSPRGPPGAGELFF. CDR3 bases: TGTGCCAGCAGCCCGCGAGGGCCGCCGGGGGCCGGGGAGCTGTTTTTT.

The chain uses TRBV2 and TRBJ1-6, with 9 nucleotides matching TRBD1. After removal of 1 base from V and 7 bases from J, the junction contained 2 bases not matched to a gene. The CDR3 has 15 residues. CDR1 and CDR2 from the germline V gene are SNHLY and FYNNEI. CDR3 sequence (DNA): TGTGCCAGCAGTGAAGTTGGGACAGGGAATTCACCCCTCCACTTT. It codes for CASSEVGTGNSPLHF.

The chain links TRBV7-9 to TRBJ2-1, with 8 bases matching TRBD2. Germline loops: CDR1 SEHNR, CDR2 FQNEAQ (reference sequence). This CDR3 has 17 residues. J gave up 2 bases and V 5 bases, and 11 bases lay outside the gene matches. CDR3 region: CASSPVGAGGAYNEQFF. The CDR3, as DNA: TGTGCCAGCAGCCCAGTTGGGGCGGGGGGTGCCTACAATGAGCAGTTCTTC.

As to this clonotype: At one boundary the junction diverges from the germline segment, which might be a read error. The chain recombines TRBV7-6 with TRBJ2-1, with unresolved D. Germline loops: CDR1 SGHVS, CDR2 FNYEAQ. The CDR3 covers 16 residues. CDR3 sequence reads: CASSSWASGSHNEQFF. CDR3 bases: TGTGCCAGCAGCTCCTGGGCATCAGGCTCCCACAATGAGCAGTTCTTC.

Turning to this clonotype: Relative to the germline gene, one junction end is altered; a read error may explain this. This chain uses TRBV28 with TRBJ2-1; D is undetermined. This CDR3 is built from 12 residues. Germline-derived CDR1 and CDR2 are MDHEN and SYDVKM. For the CDR3, the DNA is TGTGCCAGCAATTTAAGTCACAATGAGCAGTTCTTC. Translating gives CASNLSHNEQFF.

The chain recombines TRBV12-3 or TRBV12-4 with TRBJ2-5, with D uncertain. The CDR3 totals 15 residues. V was shortened by 7 bases and J by 1 base, with 16 bases between the two germline ends. The CDR3 loop reads CASTLSFGAQETQYF. Here the CDR3 DNA reads TGTGCCAGCACGCTCAGTTTCGGCGCCCAAGAGACCCAGTACTTC.

The chain carries TRBV29-1 and TRBJ1-2; the D is unclear. Germline CDR1 reads SQVTM; CDR2 reads ANQGSEA. The length of the CDR3 is 11 residues. V was cut by 3 bases and J by 8 bases, with 10 bases left in between. CDR3 in amino acids: CSVEVGLGYTF. CDR3 nucleotide sequence: TGCAGCGTTGAGGTGGGGTTGGGCTACACCTTC.

The V gene is TRBV9, the J gene TRBJ1-2; 9 positions match TRBD1. The CDR3 sequence is 16 residues long. The ends lost 3 bases at V and 6 bases at J; junction bases unmatched: 12. Germline V lookup: CDR1 SGDLS, CDR2 YYNGEE. The chain's CDR3 is CASSGRGGQGIDGYTF. The CDR3 coding sequence is TGTGCCAGCAGCGGTCGCGGGGGACAGGGTATAGATGGCTACACCTTC.

This clonotype was counted between two and nine times. The rearrangement uses TRBV18 and TRBJ2-1, with 9 bases identical to TRBD1. Trimming took 6 bases from V and 2 from J; bases not matched to a gene: 5. Germline V gives CDR1 KGHSH, CDR2 LQKENI. The CDR3 consists of 15 residues. This CDR3 is CASSGGTGPYNEQFF. The CDR3 DNA is TGTGCCAGCTCGGGGGGGACAGGGCCCTACAATGAGCAGTTCTTC.

This clonotype was observed a handful of times. The CDR3 spells CASSPKQGTYEQYF. CDR3 bases: TGCGCCAGCAGCCCCAAGCAGGGTACCTACGAGCAGTACTTC. The chain employs TRBV4-3 and TRBJ2-7, with D perhaps matching TRBD1 (5 bases). Deletions cut 4 bases from V and 2 bases from J, with 12 bases between. Germline V gives CDR1 LGHNA, CDR2 YSLEER. The CDR3 runs 14 residues.

This clonotype appeared a few times. The V call is TRBV9, the J call TRBJ1-2, with TRBD1 matching over 7 bases. V lost 2 bases, J lost 5 bases, and 3 bases stayed unmatched. The CDR3 totals 13 residues. Germline CDR1 reads SGDLS; CDR2 reads YYNGEE. CDR3 amino acids: CASSVLQGYGYTF. CDR3 nucleotides: TGTGCCAGCAGCGTTTTACAGGGGTATGGCTACACCTTC.

This chain links TRBV12-3 or TRBV12-4 with TRBJ2-5; D is uncertain. CDR3 length: 13 amino acids. V was pared by 5 bases and J by 11 bases, with 18 bases between. CDR3 DNA sequence: TGTGCCAGCAGTCTGCCCCCGGCGAATGAGCAGTACTTC. As protein: CASSLPPANEQYF.

J is TRBJ2-4 and V is TRBV4-1; 15 bases match TRBD2. Losses at the gene ends were 1 base for V and 0 bases for J; bases not matched to a gene: 10. Germline CDR1 is MGHRA and CDR2 is YSYEKL. The CDR3 is 21 amino acids. CDR3 sequence: CASSQVGLAGGPRLAKNIQYF. The CDR3 nucleotides read TGCGCCAGCAGCCAAGTGGGACTAGCGGGGGGCCCCCGGCTAGCCAAAAACATTCAGTACTTC.

This clonotype was counted only a few times. The chain is built from TRBV12-3 or TRBV12-4 and TRBJ1-2, with TRBD1 matching 7 bases. CDR3 size: 12 residues. J lost 8 bases, V lost 4 bases, and 4 bases had no gene match. The CDR3 reads CASSSTGWGYTF. CDR3 coding DNA: TGTGCCAGCAGTTCGACAGGGTGGGGCTACACCTTC.

V and J are TRBV6-6 and TRBJ2-1; TRBD1 matches at 8 bases. Germline V gene lookup returns CDR1 MNHNY and CDR2 SVGAGI (reference sequence). The CDR3 runs 15 residues. V was clipped by 0 bases and J by 7 bases; unmatched bases: 5. The chain's CDR3 is CASSYSNDRGNEQFF. CDR3 DNA: TGTGCCAGCAGTTACTCGAATGACAGGGGAAATGAGCAGTTCTTC.

This clonotype has a handful of counts. This sequence joins TRBV29-1 and TRBJ1-2, with D uncertain. This CDR3 comprises 12 residues. CDR1 is SQVTM and CDR2 is ANQGSEA in the germline V gene. Trimming pared 4 bases from V and 6 bases from J, leaving 12 bases between. Written as DNA, the CDR3 is TGCAGCGTTGTGTCCGGGTTCGATGGCTACACCTTC. Amino acids: CSVVSGFDGYTF. Combining the CDR3 with reference TRBV29-1 and TRBJ1-2 gives the whole variable domain SAVISQKPSRDICQRGTSLTIQCQVDSQVTMMFWYRQQPGQSLTLIATANQGSEATYESGFVIDKFPISRPNLTFSTLTVSNMSPEDSSIYLCSVVSGFDGYTFGSGTRLTVV.